These 31 T cell receptor beta chains share one sample of origin, sequenced in a study of cytomegalovirus exposure and HLA in healthy donors. 13 Jbeta primers and 60 Vbeta primers were used for the PCR. Clones were read by immunoSEQ multiplex PCR, and TCRdb kept only the in-frame ones, dropping some. The sample has about 200,000 clones, around 73% seen once. Sequencing input: PBMCs. These receptors all stem from a male donor in good health and CMV-seronegative.

The chain has TRBV28 and TRBJ2-2, with 15 bases that match TRBD2. Germline V gives CDR1 MDHEN, CDR2 SYDVKM. V gave up 6 bases and J gave up 5 bases; unmatched junction bases: 13. There are 19 residues in the CDR3. The CDR3 spells CASRRDSRTSGRATGELFF. The CDR3 bases are TGTGCCAGCAGACGGGACAGCCGGACTAGCGGGAGGGCTACCGGGGAGCTGTTTTTT.

V and J are TRBV29-1 and TRBJ1-2; 7 bases are shared with TRBD1. Losses at the gene ends were 7 bases for V and 3 bases for J; bases not matched to a gene: 8. Germline CDR1 is SQVTM and CDR2 is ANQGSEA. This CDR3 spans 13 amino acids. CDR3 DNA sequence: TGCAGCGCTACCACAGGGGTCGACTATGGCTACACCTTC. Translated, it gives CSATTGVDYGYTF.

The J gene is TRBJ2-7, the V gene TRBV2; TRBD1 matches at 10 bases. Germline V gives CDR1 SNHLY, CDR2 FYNNEI. V was clipped by 8 bases and J by 4 bases; unmatched bases: 8. The CDR3 runs 14 residues. The CDR3 reads CASLRDRGIYEQYF. As DNA, the CDR3 is TGTGCCAGCCTCCGGGACAGGGGAATTTACGAGCAGTACTTC.

The chain links TRBV6-1 to TRBJ2-1; 8 bases line up with TRBD2. Germline V lookup: CDR1 MNHNS, CDR2 SASEGT. This CDR3 has 15 amino acids. V lost 3 bases and J lost 3; bases outside the gene matches: 4. CDR3 sequence reads: CASSDLAGLYNEQFF. CDR3 nucleotides: TGTGCCAGCAGTGACCTAGCGGGCCTCTACAATGAGCAGTTCTTC.

The chain employs TRBV2 and TRBJ1-5, with a possible D match to TRBD1 (5 bases). The V gene lost 4 bases and the J gene lost 3 bases, with 13 bases spanning the gap. The CDR3 runs 15 residues. The germline CDR1 and CDR2 sequences are SNHLY and FYNNEI. The CDR3 here is CASSASAGNNQPQHF. For the CDR3, the DNA is TGTGCCAGCAGTGCCTCGGCAGGGAACAATCAGCCCCAGCATTTT.

J is TRBJ2-7 and V is TRBV18; TRBD2 is a possible D gene (5 bases). Germline V gives CDR1 KGHSH, CDR2 LQKENI. This CDR3 contains 14 residues. Deletions cut 3 bases from V and 1 base from J, with 10 bases between. This CDR3 is CASSPSGLSYEQYF. The CDR3 coding sequence is TGTGCCAGCTCACCGTCGGGGTTATCCTACGAGCAGTACTTC.

V and J are TRBV25-1 and TRBJ2-7, with 9 nucleotides matching TRBD1. V was pared by 0 bases and J by 3 bases, with 6 bases of the junction left unmatched. Germline V gene lookup returns CDR1 MGHDK and CDR2 SYGVNS. CDR3 length equals 16 residues. CDR3 DNA: TGTGCCAGCAGTGAATATAGGACAGGGGTGAGCTACGAGCAGTACTTC. Translated: CASSEYRTGVSYEQYF.

This sequence joins TRBV15 and TRBJ1-2, with D possibly TRBD1 on 5 matching bases. The germline V and J ends were trimmed by 1 base and 10 bases, with 19 bases remaining between them. The CDR3 has 15 amino acids. The germline gives CDR1 LNHNV, CDR2 YYDKDF (reference sequence). The CDR3 nucleotides are TGTGCCACCAGCAGAGGAGCGGGGGGACTGAGCCACTACACCTTC. Its translation is CATSRGAGGLSHYTF.

This clone has a single count. This chain uses TRBV19 with TRBJ2-5, with 8 bases matching TRBD2. V lost 4 bases to trimming and J lost 3 bases; unmatched junction nucleotides: 7. Germline loops: CDR1 LNHDA, CDR2 SQIVND (reference sequence). This CDR3 contains 15 residues. The CDR3 region has the DNA TGTGCCAGTAGTAGGGGACTAGGGTCAAAAGAGACCCAGTACTTC. Encoded protein: CASSRGLGSKETQYF.

Regarding this clone: One end of the junction varies from germline; a read error may be responsible. This sequence joins TRBV7-9 and TRBJ2-5, with 7 bases identical to TRBD2. This CDR3 spans 15 amino acids. Germline lookup yields CDR1 SEHNR and CDR2 FQNEAQ (reference sequence). CDR3 nucleotide sequence: TGTTCCAGCAGCCACTCGGCGGGAGAGCAAGAGACCCAGTACTTC. Translated: CSSSHSAGEQETQYF. The whole variable domain, filled in from reference TRBV7-9 and TRBJ2-5, reads DTGVSQNPRHKITKRGQNVTFRCDPISEHNRLYWYRQTLGQGPEFLTYFQNEAQLEKSRLLSDRFSAERPKGSFSTLEIQRTEQGDSAMYLCSSSHSAGEQETQYFGPGTRLLVL.

This chain uses TRBV7-8 with TRBJ2-7; 13 bases agree with TRBD2. This CDR3 has 16 amino acids. In germline, CDR1 is SGHVS, CDR2 FQNEAQ. The V segment lost 4 bases and the J segment 3 bases; nucleotides outside the gene matches: 6. CDR3 nucleotide sequence: TGTGCCAGCAGCTATCGGACTAGCGGGAGTGTCTACGAGCAGTACTTC. Its protein is CASSYRTSGSVYEQYF.

V gene TRBV6-1 combines with J gene TRBJ1-2, with TRBD1 identical over 7 bases. The V gene end was trimmed by 8 bases and the J gene end by 11 bases; junction bases not matched to a gene: 11. The CDR3 spans 12 residues. CDR1 and CDR2 (germline): MNHNS, SASEGT. DNA for the CDR3: TGTGCCAGCGGCCAGACAGGGAACGGGTACACCTTC. This translates into CASGQTGNGYTF.

The genes are TRBV11-2 and TRBJ1-1, with D perhaps TRBD1 (6 bases). The V gene's germline CDR1 is SGHAT and CDR2 FQNNGV. This CDR3 comprises 16 residues. V lost 5 bases and J 4 bases, leaving 20 bases between the germline ends. The CDR3 nucleotides read TGTGCCAGCAGCCCCCGGGGGGGCGGGTTGGCCACTGAAGCTTTCTTT. Encoded protein: CASSPRGGGLATEAFF.

This clone has just one count. The CDR3 DNA reads as TGTGCCAGCAGCTCGGACAGTTATAATTCACCCCTCCACTTT. It specifies CASSSDSYNSPLHF. V and J are TRBV5-4 and TRBJ1-6; TRBD1 might be the D (6 bases). Germline loops: CDR1 SGHNT, CDR2 YYREEE (reference sequence). Trimming took 3 bases from V and 4 from J, leaving 8 bases between them. The length of the CDR3 is 14 residues.

This clone was picked up a small number of times. V gene TRBV9 combines with J gene TRBJ1-3, with D possibly being TRBD1 (6 bases). The CDR3 contains 14 residues. Trimming took off 3 bases at V and 8 bases at J, with 15 bases between the two ends. Germline CDR1 reads SGDLS; CDR2 reads YYNGEE. The CDR3 DNA follows: TGTGCCAGCAGCGCGGGACAAACAGGGCACACCATATATTTT. Translating gives CASSAGQTGHTIYF.

Comment on this clone: Sequence at one end of the junction differs from germline and may be a read error. The rearrangement uses TRBV7-9 and TRBJ2-7, with a weak D call TRBD1 (6 bases). CDR1 SEHNR and CDR2 FQNEAQ come from the germline V gene (reference sequence). CDR3 length: 14 residues. The CDR3 region is CSSSSAPGRGGQYF. DNA of the CDR3: TGTTCCAGCAGCTCAGCCCCGGGACGAGGGGGTCAGTACTTC.

About this clone: Germline and junction disagree at one end, which may indicate a read error. This rearrangement joins TRBV29-1 to TRBJ1-2; a weak D match, TRBD1 (6 bases). CDR3 length: 15 residues. The germline gives CDR1 SQVTM, CDR2 ANQGSEA. The DNA of the CDR3 is TGCAGCGTTGAAACCCTACCCCCAGGGGTCTATGCCTACACCTTC. Encoded protein: CSVETLPPGVYAYTF. Based on the CDR3 plus reference TRBV29-1 and TRBJ1-2, the full variable domain is SAVISQKPSRDICQRGTSLTIQCQVDSQVTMMFWYRQQPGQSLTLIATANQGSEATYESGFVIDKFPISRPNLTFSTLTVSNMSPEDSSIYLCSVETLPPGVYAYTFGSGTRLTVV.

V and J are TRBV19 and TRBJ2-6; D is unresolved. The V and J ends lost 9 bases and 1 base respectively, with 4 bases between them. The CDR3 runs 12 residues. Germline V gene data show CDR1 as LNHDA and CDR2 as SQIVND (reference sequence). The CDR3 sequence is CASLSGANVLTF. CDR3 coding DNA: TGTGCCAGCCTATCTGGGGCCAACGTCCTGACTTTC. Filled out from reference TRBV19 and TRBJ2-6, the complete variable domain reads DGGITQSPKYLFRKEGQNVTLSCEQNLNHDAMYWYRQDPGQGLRLIYYSQIVNDFQKGDIAEGYSVSREKKESFPLTVTSAQKNPTAFYLCASLSGANVLTFGAGSRLTVL.

V gene TRBV7-8 combines with J gene TRBJ2-7; 8 bases match TRBD2. The CDR3 consists of 15 residues. The J segment lost 2 bases and the V segment lost 1 base, leaving 4 bases of the junction unmatched. Germline V gene lookup returns CDR1 SGHVS and CDR2 FQNEAQ. The CDR3 bases are TGTGCCAGCAGCTTAGGGGAAGCGGGAGCCTACGAGCAGTACTTC. Residues: CASSLGEAGAYEQYF. Filled out from reference TRBV7-8 and TRBJ2-7, the complete variable domain reads GAGVSQSPRYKVAKRGQDVALRCDPISGHVSLFWYQQALGQGPEFLTYFQNEAQLDKSGLPSDRFFAERPEGSVSTLKIQRTQQEDSAVYLCASSLGEAGAYEQYFGPGTRLTVT.

This chain connects TRBV7-2 to TRBJ2-7; D may be TRBD1 (5 bases). The germline V gene has CDR1 SGHTA and CDR2 FQGNSA. Trimming shortened V by 5 bases and J by 2 bases, and 16 bases separated the two germline ends. The CDR3 runs 15 residues. CDR3 nucleotide sequence: TGTGCCAGCAGCATGCTGGAAGGGGCGGCCTACGAGCAGTACTTC. It encodes CASSMLEGAAYEQYF.

The chain joins TRBV4-1 to TRBJ1-2; D perhaps matches TRBD1 (6 bases). V lost 1 base to trimming and J lost 5 bases, with 14 bases between them. This CDR3 is 15 amino acids long. Germline-derived CDR1 and CDR2 are MGHRA and YSYEKL. CDR3 amino acids: CASSQATGTPYGYTF. The CDR3 DNA follows: TGCGCCAGCAGCCAAGCTACAGGGACCCCTTATGGCTACACCTTC.

In DNA, the CDR3 is TGTGCCAGTAGTTTCACCGGGACAGGGAGAAACACCATATATTTT. This gives the protein CASSFTGTGRNTIYF. V and J are TRBV19 and TRBJ1-3, with 9 bases matching TRBD1. J lost 5 bases, V lost 5 bases, and 7 bases had no gene match. The CDR3 has 15 amino acids. Germline V gene data show CDR1 as LNHDA and CDR2 as SQIVND (reference sequence).

This clone has only one observation. This chain connects TRBV9 to TRBJ1-1; tentatively, D is TRBD1 (5 bases). V was clipped by 2 bases and J by 5 bases, with 16 bases between them. This CDR3 comprises 15 residues. Germline loops: CDR1 SGDLS, CDR2 YYNGEE. CDR3 DNA sequence: TGTGCCAGCAGCGTCCGGGGGGACCGGGGGACTGAAGCTTTCTTT. Protein product: CASSVRGDRGTEAFF. The full variable domain, with the rest looked up from reference TRBV9 and TRBJ1-1, is DSGVTQTPKHLITATGQRVTLRCSPRSGDLSVYWYQQSLDQGLQFLIQYYNGEERAKGNILERFSAQQFPDLHSELNLSSLELGDSALYFCASSVRGDRGTEAFFGQGTRLTVV.

The rearrangement links TRBV9 to TRBJ2-5; TRBD2 matches at 12 bases. CDR1 and CDR2 from the germline V gene are SGDLS and YYNGEE. This CDR3 region has 16 residues. The J segment lost 2 bases and the V segment lost 4 bases, leaving 6 bases of the junction unmatched. The CDR3 loop reads CASSSGLAGIQETQYF. As DNA, the CDR3 is TGTGCCAGCAGCTCCGGACTAGCGGGGATTCAAGAGACCCAGTACTTC.

The rearrangement joins TRBV7-6 to TRBJ1-1, with TRBD1 matching over 8 bases. Looked up from germline, CDR1 is SGHVS and CDR2 is FNYEAQ. CDR3 length equals 17 residues. V trimming: 4 bases; J trimming: 8 bases; junction bases outside the gene matches: 18. The DNA for the CDR3 is TGTGCCAGCAGCTCAAGAGGGACAGGCAACGACGGTATCGAAGCTTTCTTT. This sequence encodes CASSSRGTGNDGIEAFF.

The chain combines TRBV5-1 with TRBJ2-7; possible D gene TRBD2, 6 bases. The length of the CDR3 is 15 residues. V was cut by 4 bases and J by 4 bases, with 18 bases left in between. CDR1 is SGHRS, CDR2 YFSETQ, per germline. The CDR3, as DNA: TGCGCCAGCAGCGAAGGGACTGGGGAAATTTACGAGCAGTACTTC. Residues: CASSEGTGEIYEQYF. Drawing the rest from reference TRBV5-1 and TRBJ2-7, the complete variable domain is KAGVTQTPRYLIKTRGQQVTLSCSPISGHRSVSWYQQTPGQGLQFLFEYFSETQRNKGNFPGRFSGRQFSNSRSEMNVSTLELGDSALYLCASSEGTGEIYEQYFGPGTRLTVT.

Concerning this clone: Mismatch with germline at one junction end may stem from a read error. This chain connects TRBV7-9 to TRBJ1-5; D is unclear. Germline loops: CDR1 SEHNR, CDR2 FQNEAQ (reference sequence). The CDR3 totals 16 residues. The CDR3 spells CSSSLLRRRSNQPQHF. CDR3 DNA: TGTTCCAGCAGCTTACTGAGACGGAGGAGCAATCAGCCCCAGCATTTT. The complete variable domain, with remaining parts taken from reference TRBV7-9 and TRBJ1-5, reads DTGVSQNPRHKITKRGQNVTFRCDPISEHNRLYWYRQTLGQGPEFLTYFQNEAQLEKSRLLSDRFSAERPKGSFSTLEIQRTEQGDSAMYLCSSSLLRRRSNQPQHFGDGTRLSIL.

The chain has TRBV27 and TRBJ1-1, with D maybe TRBD1 (5 bases). This CDR3 has 14 amino acids. The ends were cut back, 1 base at V and 1 base at J, with 7 bases in the middle. From germline, CDR1 is MNHEY and CDR2 SMNVEV (reference sequence). The CDR3 nucleotides are TGTGCCAGCAGTTTATGGGGGGAGAACACTGAAGCTTTCTTT. Translated: CASSLWGENTEAFF.

The rearrangement links TRBV5-1 to TRBJ2-3; weak D call: TRBD2 (5 bases). CDR1 is SGHRS and CDR2 is YFSETQ in the germline V gene. V lost 4 bases to trimming and J lost 5 bases, with 23 bases between them. The CDR3 has 17 residues. Here the CDR3 reads CASSALGRRWFLDTQYF. The CDR3 nucleotides read TGCGCCAGCAGCGCACTAGGTCGGAGGTGGTTTCTAGATACGCAGTATTTT.

The genes are TRBV19 and TRBJ1-5; tentative D call: TRBD1 (6 bases). CDR3 length: 15 amino acids. Germline CDR1 reads LNHDA; CDR2 reads SQIVND (reference sequence). Trimming pared 3 bases from V and 9 bases from J, leaving 18 bases between. The CDR3 coding sequence is TGTGCCAGTAGTATTCGGACAGCTGGGGAGAGGCCCCAGCATTTT. It is translated as CASSIRTAGERPQHF.

This clone was recorded once. This sequence joins TRBV5-1 and TRBJ1-2; 8 bases match TRBD1. CDR1 and CDR2 from the germline V gene are SGHRS and YFSETQ. V lost 7 bases to trimming and J lost 4 bases; unmatched junction nucleotides: 15. The CDR3 spans 16 residues. The CDR3 sequence: CASRYNLGQVVYGYTF. The CDR3 coding sequence is TGCGCCAGCCGCTACAACCTGGGACAGGTTGTCTATGGCTACACCTTC.